A selection of T cell receptor beta chains follows, all from one sample in a study of blood T cell repertoires in COVID-19. Using immunoSEQ multiplex PCR, the repertoire was profiled, and TCRdb retains in-frame clones only, with some absent. The sample has fewer than 250,000 clones, 70% to 90% seen once. Sequencing was done on a sample of peripheral blood. These receptors originate from a human donor in a cohort sampled during active COVID-19. The CDR3 runs from the conserved cysteine through the conserved F or W. The order of the fields is clone size, D gene, J gene, V gene, CDR3 DNA, CDR3 protein. The D gene is left open where the match is weak. Expanded clones get a size class; other rows say once, few or many, or leave the size out.

>once|TRBD2|TRBJ2-5|TRBV6-2/TRBV6-3
TGTGCCAGCAGTTACTACCCTAGCGGCTTAGAGACCCAGTACTTC
CASSYYPSGLETQYF
>-|TRBD2|TRBJ2-1|TRBV28
TGTGCCAGCAGTACCGAGACTAGCTATGAGCAGTTCTTC
CASSTETSYEQFF
>-|TRBD1|TRBJ1-6|TRBV7-2
TGTGCCAGCAGCTTAGGACCAAGAGGGGGACAGCCCTATAATTCACCCCTCCACTTT
CASSLGPRGGQPYNSPLHF
>-|-|TRBJ2-5|TRBV25-1
TGTGCCAGCAGTGAAGCAGGCCGGGAGGAGACCCAGTACTTC
CASSEAGREETQYF
>-|-|TRBJ2-2|TRBV5-1
TGCGCCAGCAGCATTGCCGGGAGCACGGTCACCGGGGAGCTGTTTTTT
CASSIAGSTVTGELFF
>-|-|TRBJ2-3|TRBV19
TGTGCCAGTAGTACCGGAGGTACAGTTACGCAGTATTTT
CASSTGGTVTQYF
>-|TRBD2|TRBJ2-5|TRBV10-3
TGTGCCATCGGGGAGACTAGCGAGACCCAGTACTTC
CAIGETSETQYF
>-|TRBD1|TRBJ2-2|TRBV4-3
TGCGCCAGCAGCCACTCGGGACAGTCCACCGGGGAGCTGTTTTTT
CASSHSGQSTGELFF
>-|TRBD1|TRBJ2-7|TRBV3-1/TRBV3-2
TGTGCCAGCAGCCATGCCGACAGGGGTTCCTACGAGCAGTACTTC
CASSHADRGSYEQYF
>-|-|TRBJ2-3|TRBV6-2/TRBV6-3
TGTGCCAGCAGTTTGTTGACTCGTCGAGATACGCAGTATTTT
CASSLLTRRDTQYF
>once|-|TRBJ1-4|TRBV20-1
TGCAGTGCTAGTCTTCGACAACTTGAAAAACTGTTTTTT
CSASLRQLEKLFF
>-|TRBD1|TRBJ2-1|TRBV5-1
TGCGCCAGCAGCCGTGAGGGACAGGGGGCTGCAAAGCAGTTCTTC
CASSREGQGAAKQFF
>-|-|TRBJ2-7|TRBV6-5
TGTGCCAGCAGTCCCACAAGGGGGGGGAAGGAGCAGTACTTC
CASSPTRGGKEQYF
>-|TRBD1|TRBJ2-3|TRBV3-1/TRBV3-2
TGTGCCAGCAGCCAAGACGGGACAGGGGGTGATACGCAGTATTTT
CASSQDGTGGDTQYF
>-|-|TRBJ2-7|TRBV19
TGTGCCAGTAGTGAGAATTACGAGCAGTACTTC
CASSENYEQYF
>-|TRBD1|TRBJ2-1|TRBV7-6
TGTGCCAGCAGCCCGAGCAGCGACAGGGTTGGGCAGTTCTTC
CASSPSSDRVGQFF
>-|TRBD2|TRBJ2-3|TRBV9
TGTGCCAGCAGCGGGACTAGCGGGACGACTAGCACAGATACGCAGTATTTT
CASSGTSGTTSTDTQYF